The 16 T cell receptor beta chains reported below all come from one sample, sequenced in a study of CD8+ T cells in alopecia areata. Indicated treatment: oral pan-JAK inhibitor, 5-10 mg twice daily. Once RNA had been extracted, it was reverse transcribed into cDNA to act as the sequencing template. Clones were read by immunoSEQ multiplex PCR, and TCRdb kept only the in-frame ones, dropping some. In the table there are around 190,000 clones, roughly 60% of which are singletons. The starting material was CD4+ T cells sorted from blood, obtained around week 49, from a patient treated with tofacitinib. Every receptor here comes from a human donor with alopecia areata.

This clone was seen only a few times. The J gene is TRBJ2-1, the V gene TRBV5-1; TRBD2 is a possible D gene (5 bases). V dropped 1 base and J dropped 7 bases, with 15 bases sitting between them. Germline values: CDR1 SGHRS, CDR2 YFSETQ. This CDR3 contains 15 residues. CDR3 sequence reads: CASSLRRNPQNEQFF. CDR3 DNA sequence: TGCGCCAGCAGCTTGAGGAGGAATCCCCAAAATGAGCAGTTCTTC.

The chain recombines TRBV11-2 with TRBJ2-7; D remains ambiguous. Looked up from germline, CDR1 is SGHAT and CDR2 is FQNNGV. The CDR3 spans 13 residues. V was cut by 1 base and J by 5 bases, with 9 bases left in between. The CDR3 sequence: CASSLVGQNEQYF. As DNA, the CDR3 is TGTGCCAGCAGCTTAGTAGGCCAAAACGAGCAGTACTTC.

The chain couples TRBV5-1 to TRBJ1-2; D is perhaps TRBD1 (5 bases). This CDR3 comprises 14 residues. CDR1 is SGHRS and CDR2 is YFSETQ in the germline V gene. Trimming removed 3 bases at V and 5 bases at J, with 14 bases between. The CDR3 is CASSSGTPVYGYTF. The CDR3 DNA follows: TGCGCCAGCAGCTCAGGGACTCCTGTTTATGGCTACACCTTC.

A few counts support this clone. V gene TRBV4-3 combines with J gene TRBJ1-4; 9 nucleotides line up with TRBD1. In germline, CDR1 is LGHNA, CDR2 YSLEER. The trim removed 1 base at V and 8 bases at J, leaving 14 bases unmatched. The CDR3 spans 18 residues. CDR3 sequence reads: CASSQATGTGNRGEKLFF. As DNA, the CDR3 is TGCGCCAGCAGCCAAGCCACCGGGACAGGGAATAGAGGAGAAAAACTGTTTTTT.

The DNA for the CDR3 is TGTGCCAGCAGCTTAGAGGGAGCGGATGAAGAGACCCAGTACTTC. Protein: CASSLEGADEETQYF. The chain couples TRBV11-2 to TRBJ2-5; a possible D gene is TRBD2 (5 bases). V dropped 0 bases and J dropped 3 bases, with 11 bases sitting between them. Per the germline V gene, CDR1 is SGHAT and CDR2 is FQNNGV. The CDR3 runs to 15 residues.

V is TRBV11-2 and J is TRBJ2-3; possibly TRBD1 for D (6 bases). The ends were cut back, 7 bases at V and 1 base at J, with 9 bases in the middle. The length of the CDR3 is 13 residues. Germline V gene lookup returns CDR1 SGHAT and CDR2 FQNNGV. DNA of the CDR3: TGTGCCAGCACCCGGACAGGCACAGATACGCAGTATTTT. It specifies CASTRTGTDTQYF.

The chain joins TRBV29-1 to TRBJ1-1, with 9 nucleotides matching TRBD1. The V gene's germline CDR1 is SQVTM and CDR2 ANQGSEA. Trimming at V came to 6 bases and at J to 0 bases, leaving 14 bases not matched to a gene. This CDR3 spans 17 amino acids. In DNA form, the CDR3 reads TGCAGCGTGGCCAAAAAGGGACAGGGAGTCATGAACACTGAAGCTTTCTTT. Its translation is CSVAKKGQGVMNTEAFF.

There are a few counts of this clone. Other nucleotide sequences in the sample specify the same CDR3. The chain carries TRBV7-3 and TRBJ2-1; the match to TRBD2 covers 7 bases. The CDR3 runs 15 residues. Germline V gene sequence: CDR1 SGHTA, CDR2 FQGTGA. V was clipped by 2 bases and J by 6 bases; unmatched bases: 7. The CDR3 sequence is CASSLRLAASNEQFF. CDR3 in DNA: TGTGCCAGCAGCTTACGGCTAGCGGCTTCCAATGAGCAGTTCTTC.

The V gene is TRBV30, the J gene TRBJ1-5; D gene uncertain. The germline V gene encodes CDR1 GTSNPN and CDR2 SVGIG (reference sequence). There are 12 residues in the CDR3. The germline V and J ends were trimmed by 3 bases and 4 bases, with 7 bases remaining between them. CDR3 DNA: TGTGCCTGGAGCGAAGGGAATCAGCCCCAGCATTTT. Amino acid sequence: CAWSEGNQPQHF.

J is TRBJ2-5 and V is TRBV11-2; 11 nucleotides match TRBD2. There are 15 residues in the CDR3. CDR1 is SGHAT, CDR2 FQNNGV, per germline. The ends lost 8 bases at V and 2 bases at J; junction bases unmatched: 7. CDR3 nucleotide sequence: TGTGCCAGCGGAATTAGCGGGGGGGTACAAGAGACCCAGTACTTC. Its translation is CASGISGGVQETQYF.

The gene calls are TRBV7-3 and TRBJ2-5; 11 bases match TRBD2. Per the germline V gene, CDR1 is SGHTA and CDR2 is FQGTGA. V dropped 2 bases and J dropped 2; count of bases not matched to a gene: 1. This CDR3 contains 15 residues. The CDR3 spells CASSLSSGGQETQYF. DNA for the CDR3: TGTGCCAGCAGCTTATCTAGCGGGGGGCAAGAGACCCAGTACTTC. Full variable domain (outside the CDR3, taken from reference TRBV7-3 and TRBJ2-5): GAGVSQTPSNKVTEKGKYVELRCDPISGHTALYWYRQSLGQGPEFLIYFQGTGAADDSGLPNDRFFAVRPEGSVSTLKIQRTERGDSAVYLCASSLSSGGQETQYFGPGTRLLVL.

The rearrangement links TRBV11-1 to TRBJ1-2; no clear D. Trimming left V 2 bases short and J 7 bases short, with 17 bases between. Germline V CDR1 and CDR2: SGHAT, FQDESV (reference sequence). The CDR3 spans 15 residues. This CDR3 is CASSLTPVARGGYTF. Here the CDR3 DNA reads TGTGCCAGCAGCTTAACCCCGGTGGCTCGGGGTGGCTACACCTTC. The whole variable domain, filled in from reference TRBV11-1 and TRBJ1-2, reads EAEVAQSPRYKITEKSQAVAFWCDPISGHATLYWYRQILGQGPELLVQFQDESVVDDSQLPKDRFSAERLKGVDSTLKIQPAELGDSAMYLCASSLTPVARGGYTFGSGTRLTVV.

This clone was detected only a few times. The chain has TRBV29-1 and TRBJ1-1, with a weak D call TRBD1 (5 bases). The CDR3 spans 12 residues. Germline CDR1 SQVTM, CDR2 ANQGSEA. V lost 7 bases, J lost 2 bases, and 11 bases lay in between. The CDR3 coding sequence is TGCAGCGCTCGTTGGGGCAACACTGAAGCTTTCTTT. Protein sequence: CSARWGNTEAFF.

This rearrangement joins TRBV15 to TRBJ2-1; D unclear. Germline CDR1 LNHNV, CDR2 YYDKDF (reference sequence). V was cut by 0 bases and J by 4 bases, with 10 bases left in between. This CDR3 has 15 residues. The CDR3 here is CATSRDWADYNEQFF. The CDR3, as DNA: TGTGCCACCAGCAGAGATTGGGCAGATTACAATGAGCAGTTCTTC.

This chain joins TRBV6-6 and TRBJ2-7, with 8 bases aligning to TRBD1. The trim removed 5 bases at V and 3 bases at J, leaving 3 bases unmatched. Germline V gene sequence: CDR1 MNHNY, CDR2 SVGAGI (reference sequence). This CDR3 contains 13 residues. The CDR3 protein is CASSRTGNYEQYF. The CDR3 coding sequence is TGTGCCAGCAGTCGGACAGGGAACTACGAGCAGTACTTC.

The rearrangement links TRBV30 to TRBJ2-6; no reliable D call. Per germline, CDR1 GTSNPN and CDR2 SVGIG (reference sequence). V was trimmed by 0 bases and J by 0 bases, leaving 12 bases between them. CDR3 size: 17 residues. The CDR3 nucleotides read TGTGCCTGGAGTGTAGGTCGGACGAGCTCTGGGGCCAACGTCCTGACTTTC. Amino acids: CAWSVGRTSSGANVLTF. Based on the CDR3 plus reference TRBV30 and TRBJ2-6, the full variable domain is SQTIHQWPATLVQPVGSPLSLECTVEGTSNPNLYWYRQAAGRGLQLLFYSVGIGQISSEVPQNLSASRPQDRQFILSSKKLLLSDSGFYLCAWSVGRTSSGANVLTFGAGSRLTVL.